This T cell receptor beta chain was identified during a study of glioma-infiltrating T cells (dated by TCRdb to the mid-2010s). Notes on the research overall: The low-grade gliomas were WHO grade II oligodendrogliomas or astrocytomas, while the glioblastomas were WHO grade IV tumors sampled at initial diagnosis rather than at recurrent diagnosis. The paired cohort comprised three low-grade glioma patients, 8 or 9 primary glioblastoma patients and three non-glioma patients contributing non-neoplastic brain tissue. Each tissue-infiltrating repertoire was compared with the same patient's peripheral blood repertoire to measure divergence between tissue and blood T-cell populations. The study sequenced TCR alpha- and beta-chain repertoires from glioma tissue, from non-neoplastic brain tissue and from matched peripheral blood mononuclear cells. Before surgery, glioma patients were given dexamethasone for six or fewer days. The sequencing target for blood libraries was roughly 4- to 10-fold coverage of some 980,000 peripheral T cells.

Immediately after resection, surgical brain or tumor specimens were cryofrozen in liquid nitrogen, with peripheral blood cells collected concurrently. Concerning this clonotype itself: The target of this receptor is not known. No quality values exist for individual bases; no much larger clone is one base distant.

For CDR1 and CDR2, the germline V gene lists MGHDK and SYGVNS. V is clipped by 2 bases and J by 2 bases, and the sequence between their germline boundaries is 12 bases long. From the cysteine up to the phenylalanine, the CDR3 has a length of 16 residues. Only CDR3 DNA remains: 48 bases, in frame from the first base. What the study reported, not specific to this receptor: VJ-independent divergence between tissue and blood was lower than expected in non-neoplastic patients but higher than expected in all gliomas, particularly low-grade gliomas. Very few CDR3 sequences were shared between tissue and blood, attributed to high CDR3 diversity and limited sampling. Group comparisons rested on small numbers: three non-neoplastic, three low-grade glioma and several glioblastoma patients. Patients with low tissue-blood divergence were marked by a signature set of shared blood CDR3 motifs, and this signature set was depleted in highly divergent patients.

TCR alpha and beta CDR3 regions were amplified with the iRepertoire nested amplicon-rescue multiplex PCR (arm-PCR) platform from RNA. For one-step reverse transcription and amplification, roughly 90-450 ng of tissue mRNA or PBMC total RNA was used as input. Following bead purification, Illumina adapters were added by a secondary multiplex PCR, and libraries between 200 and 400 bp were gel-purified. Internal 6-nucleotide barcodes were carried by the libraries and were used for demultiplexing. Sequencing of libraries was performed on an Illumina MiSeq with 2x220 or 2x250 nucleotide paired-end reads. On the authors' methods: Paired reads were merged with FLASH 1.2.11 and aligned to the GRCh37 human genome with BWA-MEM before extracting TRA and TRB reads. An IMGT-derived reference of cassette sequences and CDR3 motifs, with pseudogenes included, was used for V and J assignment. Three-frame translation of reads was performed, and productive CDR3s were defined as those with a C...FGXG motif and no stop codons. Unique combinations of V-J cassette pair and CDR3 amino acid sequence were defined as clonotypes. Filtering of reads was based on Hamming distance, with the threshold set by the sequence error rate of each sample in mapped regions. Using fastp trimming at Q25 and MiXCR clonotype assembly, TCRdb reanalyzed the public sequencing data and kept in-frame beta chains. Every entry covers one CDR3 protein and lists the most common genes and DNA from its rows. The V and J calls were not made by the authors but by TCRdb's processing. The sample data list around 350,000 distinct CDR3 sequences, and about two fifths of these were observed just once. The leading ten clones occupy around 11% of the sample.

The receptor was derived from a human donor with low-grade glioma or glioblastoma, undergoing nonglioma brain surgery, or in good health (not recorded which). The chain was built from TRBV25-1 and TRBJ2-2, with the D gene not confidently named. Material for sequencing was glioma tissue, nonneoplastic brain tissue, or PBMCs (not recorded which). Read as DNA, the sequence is TGTGCCAGCAGTGAACCGACGGAGATAAACACCGGGGAGCTGTTTTTT. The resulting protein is CASSEPTEINTGELFF.